These T cell receptor beta chains were read from a single sample in a study of shared clonotypes between healthy human individuals. Assay: immunoSEQ multiplex PCR; the TCRdb copy retains only in-frame clones and omits some. This table holds over a million clones, 70% to 80% found once. The material sequenced was memory CD4+ T cells from PBMCs. Every receptor here comes from a man aged 18 to 29 in good health. Some clones in this sample may be carry-over from other donors' samples. The CDR3 runs from the conserved cysteine through the conserved F or W. The order of the fields is V gene, clone size, D gene, J gene, CDR3 protein, CDR3 DNA. The D gene is left open where the match is weak. Some rows have no size entry. The others give once, few or many, or a class for an expanded clone.

>TRBV19|once|-|TRBJ2-1
CASSIAGVFNEQFF
TGTGCCAGTAGTATAGCGGGAGTATTCAATGAGCAGTTCTTC
>TRBV28|-|-|TRBJ2-4
CASYPNGGKNIQYF
TGTGCCAGCTACCCCAATGGGGGCAAAAACATTCAGTACTTC
>TRBV19|-|TRBD1|TRBJ1-1
CASSLGVGQVTEAFF
TGTGCCAGTAGTCTTGGTGTTGGACAGGTCACTGAAGCTTTCTTT
>TRBV5-1|-|TRBD2|TRBJ2-1
CASSFREATYNEQFF
TGCGCCAGCAGCTTCCGGGAGGCGACCTACAATGAGCAGTTCTTC
>TRBV7-2|few|TRBD1|TRBJ1-1
CASSLVMGQPLTEAFF
TGTGCCAGCAGCTTAGTAATGGGACAGCCGCTCACTGAAGCTTTCTTT
>TRBV2|-|-|TRBJ2-7
CASSDVPQRQGGLEQYF
TGTGCCAGCAGTGATGTTCCCCAGCGGCAGGGTGGCCTCGAGCAGTACTTC
>TRBV30|-|TRBD1|TRBJ2-6
CAWKRGLGANVLTF
TGTGCCTGGAAAAGGGGGCTTGGGGCCAACGTCCTGACTTTC
>TRBV7-6|-|TRBD1|TRBJ2-7
CASSLQDRDYEQYF
TGTGCCAGCAGCTTGCAGGACAGGGACTACGAGCAGTACTTC
>TRBV18|-|-|TRBJ1-1
CASSPGPGRTEAFF
TGTGCCAGCTCACCAGGCCCGGGTCGCACTGAAGCTTTCTTT
>TRBV10-3|-|-|TRBJ2-6
CAIRQPSGANVLTF
TGTGCCATCAGGCAGCCTTCTGGGGCCAACGTCCTGACTTTC
>TRBV28|many|-|TRBJ1-3
CASKEAQLTGNTIYF
TGTGCCAGCAAGGAAGCCCAACTAACTGGAAACACCATATATTTT